This TCR beta chain was sequenced in a study of CD8+CD57+ T cells in acquired aplastic anemia. Background on the study: Healthy donor CD4+ samples were sequenced to a depth that averaged about 10.8 million reads.

Ten or more counts support this clonotype. Trimming left V 6 bases short and J 4 bases short, with 24 bases between. The CDR3 runs 17 residues. CDR1 is SEHNR and CDR2 is FQNEAQ in the germline V gene (reference sequence). Profiles of TCR beta VDJ and CDR3 were generated from a genomic DNA template. TCRdb reprocessed the reads with MiXCR, giving one entry per CDR3 protein. The table has roughly 86,000 distinct CDR3 sequences, around 42% seen once. The source material was sorted CD4+, CD8+, or CD8+CD57+ T cells (not recorded which) from PBMCs. This chain uses TRBV7-9 with TRBJ1-1, with D perhaps TRBD1 (6 bases). This clonotype originated in a human donor in good health, serving as a control. Written as DNA, the CDR3 is TGTGCCAGCAGTAGCCGGGGGCCTGCCCCCGACGGCACTGAAGCTTTCTTT. Protein sequence: CASSSRGPAPDGTEAFF.